The sequence of this T cell receptor (beta chain) was determined in a study of T cells in Graves' hyperthyroidism and ophthalmopathy. Study findings and constraints: Also found in blood were most expanded thyroid clonotypes above 0.001.

RNA transcripts served as the template for amplifying TCR beta CDR3 regions. In the first-round RT-PCR of the TCR CDR3, the HTBI primer set was used. TCRdb itself ran the multiplex PCR reads through MiXCR, one entry per CDR3 protein. Of about 740,000 distinct CDR3 sequences listed, roughly 15% are singletons. No ophthalmopathy progression within 18 months constituted stable Graves' hyperthyroidism. Patients were excluded because of uncontrolled infection, other autoimmune disease, pregnancy or lactation. Isolation of PBMCs was performed on around 10 ml fresh peripheral blood. This clonotype was observed a few times. Its antigen is unidentified. CDR1 MDHEN and CDR2 SYDVKM come from the germline V gene. The CDR3 loop spans 15 amino acids. Trimming removed 5 bases from V and 7 bases from J; junction bases left unmatched: 11.

The sequenced sample consisted of blood. This clonotype originated in a woman aged 18-29 years with Graves' hyperthyroidism. The chain joins TRBV28 to TRBJ2-1; 7 bases are a match to TRBD1. The CDR3, as DNA: TGTGCCAGCAGTCCTACAGGGGCAAAGATAAATGAGCAGTTCTTC. As protein: CASSPTGAKINEQFF.